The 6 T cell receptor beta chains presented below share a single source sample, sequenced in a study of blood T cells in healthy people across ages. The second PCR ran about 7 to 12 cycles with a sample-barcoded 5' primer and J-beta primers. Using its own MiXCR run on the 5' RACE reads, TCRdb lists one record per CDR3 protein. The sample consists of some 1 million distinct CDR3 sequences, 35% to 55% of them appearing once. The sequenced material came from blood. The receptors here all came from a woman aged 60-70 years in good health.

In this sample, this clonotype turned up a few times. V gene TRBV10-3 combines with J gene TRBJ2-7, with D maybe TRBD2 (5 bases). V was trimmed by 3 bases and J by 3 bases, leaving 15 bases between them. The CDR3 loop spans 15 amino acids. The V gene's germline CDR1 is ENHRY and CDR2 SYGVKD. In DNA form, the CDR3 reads TGTGCCATCAGTGAAGTGGGAGATTCTAACTACGAGCAGTACTTC. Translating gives CAISEVGDSNYEQYF.

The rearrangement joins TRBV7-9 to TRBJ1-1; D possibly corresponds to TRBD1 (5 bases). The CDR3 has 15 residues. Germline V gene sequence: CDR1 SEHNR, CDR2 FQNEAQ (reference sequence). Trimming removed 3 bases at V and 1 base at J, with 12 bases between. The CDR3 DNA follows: TGTGCCAGCAGCTTGGGCGGGGGGGGGAACACTGAAGCTTTCTTT. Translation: CASSLGGGGNTEAFF. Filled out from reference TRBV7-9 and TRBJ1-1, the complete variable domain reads DTGVSQNPRHKITKRGQNVTFRCDPISEHNRLYWYRQTLGQGPEFLTYFQNEAQLEKSRLLSDRFSAERPKGSFSTLEIQRTEQGDSAMYLCASSLGGGGNTEAFFGQGTRLTVV.

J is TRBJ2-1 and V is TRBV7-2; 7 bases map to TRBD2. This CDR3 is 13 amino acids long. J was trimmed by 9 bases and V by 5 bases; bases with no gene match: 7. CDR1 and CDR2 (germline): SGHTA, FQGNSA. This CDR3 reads CASSLGPGGEQFF. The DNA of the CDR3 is TGTGCCAGCAGCCTAGGACCGGGGGGTGAGCAGTTCTTC.

The CDR3 DNA is TGCAGCGTTGGGGAGAGGGAGACCCAGTACTTC. Translated, it gives CSVGERETQYF. The chain couples TRBV29-1 to TRBJ2-5, with a weak D call TRBD2 (5 bases). V dropped 4 bases and J dropped 5 bases, with 8 bases sitting between them. The CDR3 is 11 residues long. In germline, CDR1 is SQVTM, CDR2 ANQGSEA.

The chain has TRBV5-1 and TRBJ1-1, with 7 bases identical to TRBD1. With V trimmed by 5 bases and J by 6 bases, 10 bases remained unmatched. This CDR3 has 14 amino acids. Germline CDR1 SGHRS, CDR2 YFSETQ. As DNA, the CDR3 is TGCGCCAGCAGTCCTGGACAGGTTTTTTCTGAAGCTTTCTTT. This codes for CASSPGQVFSEAFF.

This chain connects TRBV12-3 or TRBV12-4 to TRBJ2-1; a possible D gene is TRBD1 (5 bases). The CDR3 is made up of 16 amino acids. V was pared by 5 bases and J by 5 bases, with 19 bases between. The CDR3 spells CASSTRAGQRNNEQFF. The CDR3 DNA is TGTGCCAGCAGTACCCGGGCAGGGCAACGAAACAATGAGCAGTTCTTC.